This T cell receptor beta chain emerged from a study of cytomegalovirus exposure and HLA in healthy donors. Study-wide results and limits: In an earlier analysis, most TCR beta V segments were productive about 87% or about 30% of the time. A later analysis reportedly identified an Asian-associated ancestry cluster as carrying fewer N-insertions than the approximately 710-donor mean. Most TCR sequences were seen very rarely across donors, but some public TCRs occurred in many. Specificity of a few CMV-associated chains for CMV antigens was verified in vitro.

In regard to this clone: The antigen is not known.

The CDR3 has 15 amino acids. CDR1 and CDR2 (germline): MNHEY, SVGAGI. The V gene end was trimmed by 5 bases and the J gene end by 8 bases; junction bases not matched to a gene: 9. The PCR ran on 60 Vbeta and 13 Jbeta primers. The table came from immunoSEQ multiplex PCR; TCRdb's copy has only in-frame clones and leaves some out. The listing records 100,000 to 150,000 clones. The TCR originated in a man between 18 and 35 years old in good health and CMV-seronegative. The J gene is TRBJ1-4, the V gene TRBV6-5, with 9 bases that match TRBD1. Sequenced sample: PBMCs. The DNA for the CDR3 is TGTGCCAGCAGTCGGGGACAGGGCAGTGAGGAAAAACTGTTTTTT. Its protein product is CASSRGQGSEEKLFF.